Below, one T cell receptor beta chain is given with its context. Method: immunoSEQ multiplex PCR; TCRdb's copy keeps in-frame clones and lacks some. The sample holds 150,000 to 180,000 clones; roughly nine tenths are singletons and the top ten take 5% to 6%. The data were obtained in a study of T cell responses to AZD1222 COVID-19 vaccine. The length of the CDR3 is 14 residues. Per germline, CDR1 WNHNN and CDR2 SYGVQD (reference sequence). Unmatched junction bases numbered 8, after V lost 7 bases and J lost 6 bases. The starting material was peripheral blood, obtained on day 0 of MenACWY control vaccination. This receptor was obtained from an adult in good health. The rearrangement uses TRBV10-1 and TRBJ2-2; 7 positions agree with TRBD1. The CDR3: CASIWDRLPGELFF. The CDR3 DNA reads TGCGCCAGCATATGGGACAGACTACCCGGGGAGCTGTTTTTT.